This T cell receptor beta chain emerged from a study of shared clonotypes between healthy human individuals. Study-wide results and limits: Non-shared clonotypes were found to have lower generation probabilities than the clonotypes that were shared by all four of the sorted-subset donors.

It was 200 to 250 ng DNA, approximately 28,000 T cell genomes, that sorted-subset replicate PCRs used. Per the original data handling: ImmunoSEQ output held junction-only sequences without quality scores, so filtering differed. Assay used: immunoSEQ multiplex PCR; TCRdb lists only in-frame clones, some missing. The V and J calls and clone size were taken over from that table, and D and trimming were inferred from the DNA. The sample holds approximately 1.5 million clones, roughly 98% seen once. This clone showed up just once. Its matching antigen is unknown. CDR3 length: 16 residues. Germline V gene lookup returns CDR1 SGDLS and CDR2 YYNGEE. Trimming pared 0 bases from V and 2 bases from J, leaving 14 bases between.

Sequencing was done on a sample of naive CD4+ T cells sorted from blood. Described subset: CD45RA+ positively selected. The chain has TRBV9 and TRBJ2-5; the D gene is possibly TRBD1 (6 bases). The TCR was taken from a man under 40 in good health. CDR3 region: CASSVVGAGNQETQYF. The CDR3 DNA follows: TGTGCCAGCAGCGTAGTGGGGGCAGGTAATCAAGAGACCCAGTACTTC.